The rows below give T cell receptor beta chains drawn from one sample of a study of cytomegalovirus exposure and HLA in healthy donors. TCRdb keeps only in-frame clones here, not all; method: immunoSEQ multiplex PCR. The sample shows about 120,000 clones, 88% of them seen only once. Sequencing was carried out using PBMCs. These receptors were collected from a woman aged 18 to 35 in good health and CMV-seropositive. CDR3s leave out the opening cysteine and the closing phenylalanine or tryptophan.

j_gene,v_gene,CDR3aa
TRBJ1-1,TRBV2,ASSEEGARDTEAF
TRBJ2-5,TRBV7-2,ASSLLAGSEETQY
TRBJ2-7,TRBV11-2,ASSFGGPTYEQY
TRBJ2-7,TRBV6-1,ASSHRDSLNYEQY
TRBJ2-3,TRBV11-2,ASSLRTSGGATDTQY
TRBJ2-5,TRBV5-6,ASSLNLGLAGGETQY
TRBJ1-2,TRBV18,ASSPDRNYGYT
TRBJ2-5,TRBV7-3,ASSPTGTETQY
TRBJ1-1,TRBV21-1,ARLQGRGTEAF
TRBJ2-7,TRBV28,ASSFGPTSGTYEQY
TRBJ2-1,TRBV7-9,ASSSQTSGGFDEQF
TRBJ1-1,TRBV9,ASSVALREGDNTEAF
TRBJ1-1,TRBV5-1,ASSLTGAPEAF
TRBJ2-1,TRBV5-1,ASNGGRTYNEQF
TRBJ2-1,TRBV5-4,ASSQGLAGAADEQF
TRBJ1-6,TRBV7-8,ASSLTSSYNSPLH
TRBJ1-1,TRBV27,ASSSGKNTEAF
TRBJ1-1,TRBV18,ASSPQGAEAF
TRBJ1-1,TRBV2,ASTKGRDTEAF
TRBJ2-7,TRBV9,ASSVGQGAGEQY
TRBJ1-2,TRBV7-9,ASSLAGGKANGYT
TRBJ2-2,TRBV25-1,ASRDSWNTGELF
TRBJ2-1,TRBV2,ASSDGGAGTRGNEQF
TRBJ2-3,TRBV7-6,ASSFVGQPSTDTQY
TRBJ1-6,TRBV6-5,ASSYSGQGSSPLH
TRBJ1-4,TRBV7-9,ASSSQGASEKLF
TRBJ2-1,TRBV5-1,ASSLGVQQF
TRBJ1-1,TRBV19,ASSLRQGQQGTEAF
TRBJ1-1,TRBV4-3,ASSQEAGRYTEAF
TRBJ1-4,TRBV25-1,ASSEIQTEKLF
TRBJ2-1,TRBV9,ASSLSGSEQF
TRBJ2-2,TRBV5-4,ASSLLTSGRGGELF
TRBJ2-3,TRBV7-3,ASGGALESTQY
TRBJ2-7,TRBV28,ASINQREAKKQY